This T cell receptor (beta chain) emerged from a study of control samples from healthy donors and cancer patients. The CDR3 contains 17 residues. Germline CDR1 MDHEN, CDR2 SYDVKM. Between the trimmed V and J ends, which lost 3 bases and 1 base, there was a span of 18 bases. This clone occurred once. Produced via immunoSEQ multiplex PCR; TCRdb's table is partial and in-frame only. The table lists 120,000 or so clones, about 88% of them singletons. Sequencing was performed on blood. This clonotype originated in a man aged 18 to 35 in good health. The chain is built from TRBV28 and TRBJ1-2; tentatively, D is TRBD1 (6 bases). CDR3: CASSFAVGGLGNYGYTF. The CDR3 coding sequence is TGTGCCAGCAGTTTTGCAGTGGGGGGCCTGGGTAACTATGGCTACACCTTC.